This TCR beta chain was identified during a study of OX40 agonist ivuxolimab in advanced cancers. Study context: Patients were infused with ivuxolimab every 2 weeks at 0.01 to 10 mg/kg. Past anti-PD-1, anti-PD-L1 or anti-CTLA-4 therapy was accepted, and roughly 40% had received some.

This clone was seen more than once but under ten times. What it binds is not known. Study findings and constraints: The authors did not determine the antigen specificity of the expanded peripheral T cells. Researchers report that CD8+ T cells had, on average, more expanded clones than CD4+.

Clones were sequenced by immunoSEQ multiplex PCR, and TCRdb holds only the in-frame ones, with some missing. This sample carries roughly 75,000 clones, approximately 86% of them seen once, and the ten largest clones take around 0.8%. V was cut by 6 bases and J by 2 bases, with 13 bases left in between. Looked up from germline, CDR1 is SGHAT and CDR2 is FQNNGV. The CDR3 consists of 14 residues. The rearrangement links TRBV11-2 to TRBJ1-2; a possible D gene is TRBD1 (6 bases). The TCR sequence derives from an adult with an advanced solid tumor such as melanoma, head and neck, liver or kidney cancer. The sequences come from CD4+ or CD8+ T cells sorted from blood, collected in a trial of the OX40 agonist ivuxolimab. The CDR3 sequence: CASRALGGNYGYTF. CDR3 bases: TGTGCCAGCAGGGCGCTAGGGGGGAACTATGGCTACACCTTC.